This T cell receptor beta chain appears in the sequencing data of a study of blood T cells in healthy people across ages. This clonotype was found a few times. This CDR3 spans 16 amino acids. Per germline, CDR1 LGHNA and CDR2 YNFKEQ. Sample-barcoded 5' priming and a J-beta primer mix drove a second PCR of about 6 to 11 cycles. Carrying 12 random nucleotides, a template-switch adaptor labeled each individual cDNA molecule. In TCRdb, the 5' RACE reads were re-called with MiXCR into one record per CDR3 protein. The profile shows 380,000 or so distinct CDR3 sequences, approximately 51% of them singletons.

The sequence came from a man aged 60 to 75 in good health. The chain joins TRBV4-2 to TRBJ2-4; D may be TRBD1 or TRBD2 (5 bases each). The DNA end lines up better with TRBJ2-7; the J call may be wrong. The sequencing sample was made of blood. In DNA, the CDR3 is TGTGCCAGCAGCCAAGAGTCCTGGGGACCCTCCTACGAGCAGTACTTC. It encodes CASSQESWGPSYEQYF.